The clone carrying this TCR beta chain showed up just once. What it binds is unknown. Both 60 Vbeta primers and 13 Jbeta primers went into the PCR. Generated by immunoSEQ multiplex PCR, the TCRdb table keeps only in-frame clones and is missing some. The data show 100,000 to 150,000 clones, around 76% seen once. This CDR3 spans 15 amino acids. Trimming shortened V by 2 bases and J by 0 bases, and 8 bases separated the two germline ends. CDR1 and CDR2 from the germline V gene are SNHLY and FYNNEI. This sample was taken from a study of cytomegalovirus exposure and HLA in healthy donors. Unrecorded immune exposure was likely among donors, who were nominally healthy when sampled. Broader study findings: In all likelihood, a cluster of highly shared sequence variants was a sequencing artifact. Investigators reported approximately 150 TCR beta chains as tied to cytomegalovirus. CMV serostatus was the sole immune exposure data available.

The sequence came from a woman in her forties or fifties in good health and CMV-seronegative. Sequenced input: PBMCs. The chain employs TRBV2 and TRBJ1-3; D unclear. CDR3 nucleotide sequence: TGTGCCAGCAGTGAAAGCCTGAACTCTGGAAACACCATATATTTT. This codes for CASSESLNSGNTIYF.